The clone carrying this T cell receptor (beta chain) was recorded a few times. This sample was included in a study of human T cells and chemical hapten exposure. As for the study in general: Diphenylcyclopropenone, dosed weekly to the scalp, was given to patients throughout the approximately 24-week study. Minor volume differences among pooled libraries chiefly drove per-sample TCR yield variation.

The CDR3 is made up of 14 amino acids. Per the germline V gene, CDR1 is SNHLY and CDR2 is FYNNEI. V was shortened by 6 bases and J by 0 bases, with 9 bases between the two germline ends. The time point here: pre-sensitization, week 0. Treatment indicated: therapeutic diphenylcyclopropenone sensitization with weekly scalp DPC. Donors were 18 to 70-year-old alopecia patients suitable for DPC. In the original processing: A per-sample median of about 100,000 TCRs was observed, with counts ranging from about 23,224 to 700,000. One entry per CDR3 protein, called by TCRdb with MiXCR from the RACE reads. TCRdb's processing, not the authors', yielded these V and J calls. Of around 180,000 distinct CDR3 sequences in the sample, just under 30% were seen once.

Sequencing used whole blood, obtained in connection with sensitization to the hapten diphenylcyclopropenone (DPC). V usage is TRBV2 and J usage is TRBJ1-3; D is unclear. This TCR was recovered from a woman aged 25 to 39 with alopecia areata. Some clones in this sample may be carry-over from other donors' samples. The CDR3 nucleotides read TGTGCCAGCAGGACACAGCTCTCTGGAAACACCATATATTTT. It is translated as CASRTQLSGNTIYF. The full variable domain, rest sourced from reference TRBV2 and TRBJ1-3, is EPEVTQTPSHQVTQMGQEVILRCVPISNHLYFYWYRQILGQKVEFLVSFYNNEISEKSEIFDDQFSVERPDGSNFTLKIRSTKLEDSAMYFCASRTQLSGNTIYFGEGSWLTVV.